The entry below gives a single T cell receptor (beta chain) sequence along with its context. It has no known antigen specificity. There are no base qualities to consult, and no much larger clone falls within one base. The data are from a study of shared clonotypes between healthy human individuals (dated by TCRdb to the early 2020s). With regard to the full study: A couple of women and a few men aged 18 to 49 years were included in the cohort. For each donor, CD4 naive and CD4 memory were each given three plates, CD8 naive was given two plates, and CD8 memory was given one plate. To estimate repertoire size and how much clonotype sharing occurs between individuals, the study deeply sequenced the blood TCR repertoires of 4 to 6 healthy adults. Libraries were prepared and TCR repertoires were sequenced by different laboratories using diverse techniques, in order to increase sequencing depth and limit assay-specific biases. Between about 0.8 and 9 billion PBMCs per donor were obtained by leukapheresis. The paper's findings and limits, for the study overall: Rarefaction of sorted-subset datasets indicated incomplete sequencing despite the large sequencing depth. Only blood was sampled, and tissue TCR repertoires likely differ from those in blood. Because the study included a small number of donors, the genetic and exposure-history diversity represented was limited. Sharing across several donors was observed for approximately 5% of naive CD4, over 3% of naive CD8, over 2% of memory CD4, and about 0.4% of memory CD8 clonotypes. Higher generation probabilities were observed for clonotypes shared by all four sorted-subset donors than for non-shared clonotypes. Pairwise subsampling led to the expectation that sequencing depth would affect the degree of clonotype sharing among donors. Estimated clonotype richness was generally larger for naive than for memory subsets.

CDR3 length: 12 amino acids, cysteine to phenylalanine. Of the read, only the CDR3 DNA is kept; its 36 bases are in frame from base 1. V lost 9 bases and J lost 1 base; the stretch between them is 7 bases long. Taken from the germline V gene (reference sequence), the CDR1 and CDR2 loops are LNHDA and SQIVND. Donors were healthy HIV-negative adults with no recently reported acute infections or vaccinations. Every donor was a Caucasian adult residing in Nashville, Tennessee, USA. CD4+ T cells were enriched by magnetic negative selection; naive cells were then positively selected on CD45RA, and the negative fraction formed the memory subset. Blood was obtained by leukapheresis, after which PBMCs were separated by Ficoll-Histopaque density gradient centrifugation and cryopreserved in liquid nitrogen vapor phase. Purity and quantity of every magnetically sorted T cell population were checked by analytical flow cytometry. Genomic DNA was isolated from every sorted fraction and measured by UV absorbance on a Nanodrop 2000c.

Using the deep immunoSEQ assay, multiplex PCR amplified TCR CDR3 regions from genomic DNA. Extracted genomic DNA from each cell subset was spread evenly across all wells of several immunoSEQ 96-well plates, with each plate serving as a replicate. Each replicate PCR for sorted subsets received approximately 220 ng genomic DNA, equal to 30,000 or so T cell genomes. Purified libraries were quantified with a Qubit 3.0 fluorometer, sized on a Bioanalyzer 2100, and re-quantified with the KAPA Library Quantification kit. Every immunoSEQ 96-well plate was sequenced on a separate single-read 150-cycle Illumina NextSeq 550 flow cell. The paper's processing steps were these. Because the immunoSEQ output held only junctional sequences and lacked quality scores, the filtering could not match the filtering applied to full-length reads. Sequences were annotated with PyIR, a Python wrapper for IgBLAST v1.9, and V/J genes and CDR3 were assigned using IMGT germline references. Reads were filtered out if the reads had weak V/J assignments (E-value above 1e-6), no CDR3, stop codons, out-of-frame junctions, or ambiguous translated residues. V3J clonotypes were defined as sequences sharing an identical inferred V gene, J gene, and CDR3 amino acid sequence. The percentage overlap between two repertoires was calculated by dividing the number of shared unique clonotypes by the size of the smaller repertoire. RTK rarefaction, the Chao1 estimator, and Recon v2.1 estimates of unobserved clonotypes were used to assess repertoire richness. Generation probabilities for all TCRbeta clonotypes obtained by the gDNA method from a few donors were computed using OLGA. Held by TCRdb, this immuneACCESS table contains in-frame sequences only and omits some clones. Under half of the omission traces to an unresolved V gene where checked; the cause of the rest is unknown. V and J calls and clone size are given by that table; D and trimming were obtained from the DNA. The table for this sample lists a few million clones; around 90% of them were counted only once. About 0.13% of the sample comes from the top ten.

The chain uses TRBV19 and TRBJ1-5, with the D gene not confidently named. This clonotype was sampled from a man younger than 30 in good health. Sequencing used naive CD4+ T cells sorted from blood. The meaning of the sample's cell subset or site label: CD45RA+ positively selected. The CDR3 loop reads CASQESNQPQHF. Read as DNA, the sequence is TGTGCCAGCCAGGAAAGCAATCAGCCCCAGCATTTT.